This T cell receptor beta chain stems from a study of Graves' ophthalmopathy and Graves' hyperthyroidism. General observations from the study: Most thyroid clonotypes expanded beyond 0.001 frequency were also found in blood. Ophthalmopathy progression predictions by the model showed 72.22% specificity and roughly 70% sensitivity.

CDR3 regions of TCR beta were amplified from RNA transcripts. Second-round multiplex PCR came after a first-round RT-PCR that employed HTBI primers. TCRdb reprocessed the multiplex PCR reads via MiXCR and lists one record per CDR3 protein. The sample has fewer than 650,000 distinct CDR3 sequences; approximately 21% are singletons. Each hyperthyroidism patient was newly diagnosed, with under 2 months' duration, and aged 18 to 65. Thyroid ultrasound, orbital computed tomography, TRAb, serum thyroxine and clinical symptoms formed the basis of diagnosis. This clonotype showed up many times. Its antigen is unidentified. The V and J ends lost 0 bases and 0 bases respectively, with 12 bases between them. From germline, CDR1 is SGHRS and CDR2 YFSETQ. The CDR3 length is 16 residues.

The chain employs TRBV5-1 and TRBJ1-1; the D is unclear. The source is a woman under 30 with stable Graves' hyperthyroidism. Some clones in this sample may be carry-over from other donors' samples. The sequenced material came from peripheral blood. The CDR3 loop reads CASSLDPGSVNTEAFF. The DNA of the CDR3 is TGCGCCAGCAGCTTGGACCCAGGCTCGGTGAACACTGAAGCTTTCTTT. Looking up the rest from reference TRBV5-1 and TRBJ1-1 gives the full variable domain: KAGVTQTPRYLIKTRGQQVTLSCSPISGHRSVSWYQQTPGQGLQFLFEYFSETQRNKGNFPGRFSGRQFSNSRSEMNVSTLELGDSALYLCASSLDPGSVNTEAFFGQGTRLTVV.